This is a list of T cell receptor beta chains from one sample in a study of a mutant IDH1 vaccine in newly diagnosed glioma. Antigens for these TCRs are unknown. The data were produced by immunoSEQ multiplex PCR, yet TCRdb's version contains in-frame clones alone and is incomplete. There are 70,000 or so clones in the sample; more than 85% occur only once, and roughly 2% lies in the top ten. The specimen comprised PBMCs, sampled from a glioma patient whose treatment included an IDH1 peptide vaccine. The receptor set was obtained from a man aged 30 to 39 with glioma. Both conserved end residues are part of each CDR3. A D gene is named only where the DNA matches it firmly. Where a row states a size, it is once, few, many or the class of an expanded clone; other rows omit it.

CDR3,DNA,D,V,J,size
CASSDTPGQSHEQYF,TGTGCCAGCTCAGACACACCGGGACAGAGCCACGAGCAGTACTTC,TRBD1,TRBV18,TRBJ2-7,once
CASTEKLAGGPPSYEQYF,TGTGCCAGTACCGAGAAGTTAGCGGGAGGGCCTCCATCCTACGAGCAGTACTTC,TRBD2,TRBV19,TRBJ2-7,NA
CSVVGLGTDTQYF,TGCAGCGTTGTGGGGCTGGGCACAGATACGCAGTATTTT,NA,TRBV29-1,TRBJ2-3,NA
CASSHQGNEQYF,TGTGCCAGCAGCCATCAGGGAAACGAGCAGTACTTC,NA,TRBV7-9,TRBJ2-7,NA
CASSLSVEKGKGTEAFF,TGTGCCAGCAGCTTAAGCGTAGAAAAAGGGAAAGGGACTGAAGCTTTCTTT,NA,TRBV9,TRBJ1-1,NA
CASSLERGILRSYNEQFF,TGTGCCAGCAGCTTGGAGCGGGGTATACTCCGCTCCTACAATGAGCAGTTCTTC,TRBD2,TRBV5-6,TRBJ2-1,NA
CASSQDGTGRQPQHF,TGCGCCAGCAGCCAAGATGGGACAGGGCGTCAGCCCCAGCATTTT,TRBD1,TRBV4-1,TRBJ1-5,NA
CASSLAWQTGELFF,TGTGCCAGCAGTTTAGCCTGGCAGACCGGGGAGCTGTTTTTT,NA,TRBV6-5,TRBJ2-2,NA
CATYRHNEQFF,TGTGCCACCTATCGCCACAATGAGCAGTTCTTC,NA,TRBV28,TRBJ2-1,NA
CASSTGQKLNEKLFF,TGTGCCAGCAGCACCGGACAGAAGTTAAATGAAAAACTGTTTTTT,NA,TRBV5-5,TRBJ1-4,NA
CASSQGQGDTQYF,TGTGCCAGTAGCCAAGGACAGGGAGATACGCAGTATTTT,TRBD1,TRBV19,TRBJ2-3,NA
CASSLTGAAYEQYF,TGTGCCAGCAGTTTAACAGGGGCTGCCTACGAGCAGTACTTC,TRBD1,TRBV27,TRBJ2-7,NA
CASSLQTGPGANVLTF,TGTGCCAGCAGCTTGCAAACGGGGCCTGGGGCCAACGTCCTGACTTTC,NA,TRBV5-5,TRBJ2-6,NA
CASSQGSNYEQYF,TGCGCCAGCAGCCAAGGGTCTAACTACGAGCAGTACTTC,NA,TRBV4-1,TRBJ2-7,NA